These 9 T cell receptor beta chains share one sample of origin, sequenced in a study of T cells in Graves' hyperthyroidism and ophthalmopathy. TCR beta CDR3 regions were amplified from RNA transcripts. The HTBI primer set drove a first-round RT-PCR of the TCR CDR3. TCRdb reprocessed the multiplex PCR reads with MiXCR, giving one entry per CDR3 protein. The table records 700,000 to 950,000 distinct CDR3 sequences, under 45% of them present only once. The sequencing sample was made of blood. The receptors derive from a woman between 40 and 55 years old with Graves' hyperthyroidism.

V is TRBV10-2 and J is TRBJ1-1, with D unresolved. Germline V gives CDR1 WSHSY, CDR2 SAAADI. The CDR3 is 19 amino acids. Trimming pared 6 bases from V and 0 bases from J, leaving 26 bases between. The CDR3 DNA is TGCGCCAGCAGCCAAGATCTCTTTATTGGGTTGTTCATGAACACTGAAGCTTTCTTT. Translation gives CASSQDLFIGLFMNTEAFF.

This clonotype was seen at least ten times. This chain links TRBV29-1 with TRBJ2-5; 11 bases fit TRBD1. CDR1 and CDR2 (germline): SQVTM, ANQGSEA. V lost 5 bases and J lost 6; bases outside the gene matches: 8. The CDR3 consists of 14 residues. CDR3 coding DNA: TGCAGCGTTATCTCGGGACAGGGGGTGAAGACCCAGTACTTC. Translated: CSVISGQGVKTQYF.

Only a few counts were recorded for this clonotype. This CDR3 reads CASTARAANYGYTF. DNA for the CDR3: TGTGCCAGCACTGCCCGGGCGGCTAACTATGGCTACACCTTC. The V and J genes are TRBV19 and TRBJ1-2; D gene ambiguous. This CDR3 spans 14 amino acids. Trimming left V 9 bases short and J 0 bases short, with 14 bases between. Per the germline V gene, CDR1 is LNHDA and CDR2 is SQIVND (reference sequence).

J is TRBJ1-5 and V is TRBV29-1; D is ambiguous. V was cut by 1 base and J by 11 bases, with 15 bases left in between. This CDR3 is built from 13 residues. CDR1 and CDR2 (germline): SQVTM, ANQGSEA. CDR3 region: CSVEGVHVRTQHF. In DNA, the CDR3 is TGCAGCGTTGAAGGCGTACATGTTCGTACCCAGCATTTT.

As regards this clonotype: A much larger clonotype is one base distant, so this may be a read error. V and J are TRBV12-3 or TRBV12-4 and TRBJ2-7; D remains unclear. The V end lost 5 bases, the J end lost 0 bases, and 14 bases lay between the germline ends. The CDR3 extends over 15 amino acids. The CDR3 nucleotides read TGTGCCAGCAGTGCCATCGGCGGCGTCTCCTACGAGCAGTACTTC. This codes for CASSAIGGVSYEQYF.

A few counts support this clonotype. This chain joins TRBV6-5 and TRBJ2-7, with 7 bases matching TRBD2. CDR3 length: 15 amino acids. J gave up 2 bases and V 0 bases, and 4 bases lay outside the gene matches. CDR1 and CDR2 from the germline V gene are MNHEY and SVGAGI. The CDR3 spells CASSYSAGTTYEQYF. CDR3 nucleotides: TGTGCCAGCAGTTACTCAGCGGGAACAACCTACGAGCAGTACTTC.

V and J are TRBV10-1 and TRBJ2-5, with TRBD2 as a possible D gene (6 bases). CDR1 is WNHNN, CDR2 SYGVQD, per germline (reference sequence). The germline V and J ends were trimmed by 8 bases and 5 bases, with 9 bases remaining between them. The CDR3 consists of 11 residues. CDR3 residues: CASGRSETQYF. In DNA form, the CDR3 reads TGCGCCAGCGGGAGGTCGGAGACCCAGTACTTC.

The chain combines TRBV7-9 with TRBJ2-7; 11 bases line up with TRBD2. This CDR3 comprises 14 residues. V lost 5 bases to trimming and J lost 2 bases; unmatched junction nucleotides: 2. CDR1 SEHNR and CDR2 FQNEAQ come from the germline V gene (reference sequence). The CDR3 region has the DNA TGTGCCAGCAGCGGGACTAGCGGCCCCTACGAGCAGTACTTC. Translating gives CASSGTSGPYEQYF.

The chain combines TRBV29-1 with TRBJ2-7; TRBD2 aligns across 12 bases. The germline V gene has CDR1 SQVTM and CDR2 ANQGSEA. The trim removed 6 bases at V and 3 bases at J, leaving 12 bases unmatched. The CDR3 runs 16 residues. CDR3 protein: CSVIPTSGRGFYEQYF. As DNA, the CDR3 is TGCAGCGTGATACCGACTAGCGGGAGAGGATTCTACGAGCAGTACTTC.